These T cell receptor beta chains were read from a single sample in a study of T cell changes during pregnancy in multiple sclerosis. TCRdb's copy holds only in-frame clones and misses some; the assay was immunoSEQ multiplex PCR. Seen here are about 81,000 clones, 94% observed once, and the top ten hold roughly 2.5%. The source material was peripheral blood, sampled in the third trimester of pregnancy. These receptors all stem from a female donor with multiple sclerosis, enrolled in a pregnancy study. Each CDR3 is given with its conserved first and last residue. D genes are given only for firm matches. Some rows mark clone size as missing; the rest say once, few, many or name a class of expanded clone.

cdr3_aa: CASSYSAGNTEAFF
cdr3_nt: TGTGCCAGCAGTTACTCGGCAGGGAACACTGAAGCTTTCTTT
j_call: TRBJ1-1
v_call: TRBV6-5
d_call: -
cdr3_length: 14
clone_size: -

cdr3_aa: CASRRVRKDGNTIYF
cdr3_nt: TGCGCCAGCAGGCGAGTGCGGAAAGATGGAAACACCATATATTTT
j_call: TRBJ1-3
v_call: TRBV4-1
d_call: -
cdr3_length: 15
clone_size: -

cdr3_aa: CASSQIQGSTDTQYF
cdr3_nt: TGTGCCAGCAGCCAAATACAGGGGAGCACAGATACGCAGTATTTT
j_call: TRBJ2-3
v_call: TRBV4-2
d_call: TRBD1
cdr3_length: 15
clone_size: -

cdr3_aa: CSVVTRTANTEAFF
cdr3_nt: TGCAGCGTTGTAACCAGGACAGCGAACACTGAAGCTTTCTTT
j_call: TRBJ1-1
v_call: TRBV29-1
d_call: -
cdr3_length: 14
clone_size: -

cdr3_aa: CASSIAGLQPQHF
cdr3_nt: TGTGCCAGTAGTATAGCAGGGCTCCAGCCCCAGCATTTT
j_call: TRBJ1-5
v_call: TRBV19
d_call: -
cdr3_length: 13
clone_size: -

cdr3_aa: CASSYYTGQGTYEQYF
cdr3_nt: TGTGCCAGCAGTTACTATACGGGACAGGGGACCTACGAGCAGTACTTC
j_call: TRBJ2-7
v_call: TRBV6-5
d_call: TRBD1
cdr3_length: 16
clone_size: -

cdr3_aa: CASDESDRGGETQYF
cdr3_nt: TGTGCCAGCGACGAGTCGGACAGGGGAGGAGAGACCCAGTACTTC
j_call: TRBJ2-5
v_call: TRBV2
d_call: TRBD1
cdr3_length: 15
clone_size: -

cdr3_aa: CASSLGLFYEQFF
cdr3_nt: TGTGCCAGCAGTTTGGGACTTTTTTATGAGCAGTTCTTC
j_call: TRBJ2-1
v_call: TRBV27
d_call: -
cdr3_length: 13
clone_size: -

cdr3_aa: CASSYMYNEQFF
cdr3_nt: TGTGCCAGCAGCTATATGTACAATGAGCAGTTCTTC
j_call: TRBJ2-1
v_call: TRBV7-3
d_call: -
cdr3_length: 12
clone_size: -

cdr3_aa: CAISGDREETQYF
cdr3_nt: TGTGCCATCAGCGGTGACAGGGAGGAGACCCAGTACTTC
j_call: TRBJ2-5
v_call: TRBV10-3
d_call: TRBD1
cdr3_length: 13
clone_size: -

cdr3_aa: CATSRDGRDGYTF
cdr3_nt: TGTGCCACCAGCAGAGATGGCAGGGATGGCTACACCTTC
j_call: TRBJ1-2
v_call: TRBV15
d_call: -
cdr3_length: 13
clone_size: -

cdr3_aa: CASSPASTGGPGANVLTF
cdr3_nt: TGTGCCAGCAGCCCGGCTTCGACAGGGGGCCCTGGGGCCAACGTCCTGACTTTC
j_call: TRBJ2-6
v_call: TRBV4-2
d_call: TRBD1
cdr3_length: 18
clone_size: -

cdr3_aa: CASSLDGRGEQFF
cdr3_nt: TGTGCCAGCAGCTTAGACGGCCGGGGTGAGCAGTTCTTC
j_call: TRBJ2-1
v_call: TRBV11-3
d_call: -
cdr3_length: 13
clone_size: -

cdr3_aa: CASSLVGGPQEYGYTF
cdr3_nt: TGTGCCAGCAGCTTGGTAGGGGGACCACAAGAGTATGGCTACACCTTC
j_call: TRBJ1-2
v_call: TRBV5-6
d_call: -
cdr3_length: 16
clone_size: -

cdr3_aa: CASSPGRGLNIQYF
cdr3_nt: TGTGCCAGCAGTCCCGGCAGGGGTCTAAACATTCAGTACTTC
j_call: TRBJ2-4
v_call: TRBV6-6
d_call: -
cdr3_length: 14
clone_size: -

cdr3_aa: CASSVGSDGGFEKLFF
cdr3_nt: TGTGCCAGCAGCGTAGGATCGGACGGGGGATTTGAAAAACTGTTTTTT
j_call: TRBJ1-4
v_call: TRBV9
d_call: -
cdr3_length: 16
clone_size: -

cdr3_aa: CASSFGSTDGYTF
cdr3_nt: TGTGCCAGTAGTTTCGGGTCGACGGATGGCTACACCTTC
j_call: TRBJ1-2
v_call: TRBV19
d_call: -
cdr3_length: 13
clone_size: -

cdr3_aa: CASREPGQVTDTQYF
cdr3_nt: TGTGCCAGCAGAGAACCGGGACAGGTCACAGATACGCAGTATTTT
j_call: TRBJ2-3
v_call: TRBV6-5
d_call: TRBD1
cdr3_length: 15
clone_size: -

cdr3_aa: CASTAGYEQYF
cdr3_nt: TGTGCCAGCACGGCGGGCTACGAGCAGTACTTC
j_call: TRBJ2-7
v_call: TRBV2
d_call: -
cdr3_length: 11
clone_size: -

cdr3_aa: CASSIGTGGDGYTF
cdr3_nt: TGTGCCAGTAGTATAGGTACAGGGGGTGATGGCTACACCTTC
j_call: TRBJ1-2
v_call: TRBV19
d_call: TRBD1
cdr3_length: 14
clone_size: -

cdr3_aa: CASSPRTGAPVQYF
cdr3_nt: TGTGCCAGCTCTCCGCGTACAGGGGCCCCCGTGCAGTACTTC
j_call: TRBJ2-7
v_call: TRBV2
d_call: TRBD1
cdr3_length: 14
clone_size: -

cdr3_aa: CASSVTGVATDTQYF
cdr3_nt: TGTGCCAGCAGCGTAACAGGGGTGGCGACAGATACGCAGTATTTT
j_call: TRBJ2-3
v_call: TRBV9
d_call: TRBD1
cdr3_length: 15
clone_size: -

cdr3_aa: CASSDTDRETQYF
cdr3_nt: TGTGCCAGCAGTGACACGGACAGAGAGACCCAGTACTTC
j_call: TRBJ2-5
v_call: TRBV27
d_call: -
cdr3_length: 13
clone_size: -

cdr3_aa: CASSLGVVRDGYTF
cdr3_nt: TGTGCCAGCAGCTTGGGGGTAGTTCGGGATGGCTACACCTTC
j_call: TRBJ1-2
v_call: TRBV5-6
d_call: -
cdr3_length: 14
clone_size: -

cdr3_aa: CASSKTGGRQPQHF
cdr3_nt: TGTGCCAGCAGCAAGACAGGGGGAAGGCAGCCCCAGCATTTT
j_call: TRBJ1-5
v_call: TRBV7-9
d_call: TRBD1
cdr3_length: 14
clone_size: -

cdr3_aa: CASSPVPGQGSNYGYTF
cdr3_nt: TGTGCCAGCAGCCCAGTACCGGGACAGGGATCGAACTATGGCTACACCTTC
j_call: TRBJ1-2
v_call: TRBV11-2
d_call: TRBD1
cdr3_length: 17
clone_size: -

cdr3_aa: CASSGREGGASDTQYF
cdr3_nt: TGTGCCAGCAGCGGTAGGGAGGGGGGCGCTTCGGATACGCAGTATTTT
j_call: TRBJ2-3
v_call: TRBV9
d_call: -
cdr3_length: 16
clone_size: -

cdr3_aa: CASSPEFPSASASATQYF
cdr3_nt: TGTGCCAGCTCACCGGAGTTTCCCTCCGCTAGCGCGTCGGCGACCCAGTACTTC
j_call: TRBJ2-5
v_call: TRBV18
d_call: -
cdr3_length: 18
clone_size: once

cdr3_aa: CASRNILQGAIYGYTF
cdr3_nt: TGTGCCAGTAGGAATATACTCCAGGGGGCCATCTATGGCTACACCTTC
j_call: TRBJ1-2
v_call: TRBV19
d_call: TRBD1
cdr3_length: 16
clone_size: few

cdr3_aa: CASSLYGGVNTEAFF
cdr3_nt: TGTGCCAGCAGCTTATACGGAGGGGTGAACACTGAAGCTTTCTTT
j_call: TRBJ1-1
v_call: TRBV7-2
d_call: -
cdr3_length: 15
clone_size: -

cdr3_aa: CASSPPRSGRTEAFF
cdr3_nt: TGTGCCAGCAGCCCCCCGCGGTCCGGGAGGACTGAAGCTTTCTTT
j_call: TRBJ1-1
v_call: TRBV9
d_call: -
cdr3_length: 15
clone_size: -

cdr3_aa: CASSIDRGDYGYTF
cdr3_nt: TGTGCCAGTAGTATAGATCGGGGGGACTATGGCTACACCTTC
j_call: TRBJ1-2
v_call: TRBV19
d_call: -
cdr3_length: 14
clone_size: -

cdr3_aa: CASRGTSLGSGETQYF
cdr3_nt: TGTGCCAGTAGGGGAACTAGTTTAGGTAGTGGTGAGACCCAGTACTTC
j_call: TRBJ2-5
v_call: TRBV19
d_call: -
cdr3_length: 16
clone_size: -

cdr3_aa: CSVEDSNTGELFF
cdr3_nt: TGCAGCGTTGAGGACAGTAACACCGGGGAGCTGTTTTTT
j_call: TRBJ2-2
v_call: TRBV29-1
d_call: -
cdr3_length: 13
clone_size: -